This TCR beta chain derives from a study of cytomegalovirus exposure and HLA in healthy donors. Broader study findings: The authors later found most CMV-associated TCR beta chains appeared HLA-restricted.

In its sample, this clone was seen once. The antigen is unknown. The PCR made use of 60 Vbeta and 13 Jbeta primers. In the original analysis: Per a later analysis, the number of unique TCR beta chains was about 80 million, of which around 9.9 million were shared. The protocol was immunoSEQ multiplex PCR, while the TCRdb copy is restricted to in-frame clones and leaves out a portion. From that table come the V and J calls and clone size; the DNA was used to work out D and trimming. Of approximately 100,000 clones listed, approximately 70% were seen once; the top ten hold approximately 10%. Trimming removed 5 bases at V and 3 bases at J, with 4 bases between. The germline V gene encodes CDR1 SQVTM and CDR2 ANQGSEA. This CDR3 region has 11 residues.

The receptor's source is a man aged 40-55 years in good health and CMV-seropositive. Source material: PBMCs. The chain joins TRBV29-1 to TRBJ2-2; D unclear. CDR3: CSVRYTGELFF. For the CDR3, the DNA is TGCAGCGTTCGGTACACCGGGGAGCTGTTTTTT.